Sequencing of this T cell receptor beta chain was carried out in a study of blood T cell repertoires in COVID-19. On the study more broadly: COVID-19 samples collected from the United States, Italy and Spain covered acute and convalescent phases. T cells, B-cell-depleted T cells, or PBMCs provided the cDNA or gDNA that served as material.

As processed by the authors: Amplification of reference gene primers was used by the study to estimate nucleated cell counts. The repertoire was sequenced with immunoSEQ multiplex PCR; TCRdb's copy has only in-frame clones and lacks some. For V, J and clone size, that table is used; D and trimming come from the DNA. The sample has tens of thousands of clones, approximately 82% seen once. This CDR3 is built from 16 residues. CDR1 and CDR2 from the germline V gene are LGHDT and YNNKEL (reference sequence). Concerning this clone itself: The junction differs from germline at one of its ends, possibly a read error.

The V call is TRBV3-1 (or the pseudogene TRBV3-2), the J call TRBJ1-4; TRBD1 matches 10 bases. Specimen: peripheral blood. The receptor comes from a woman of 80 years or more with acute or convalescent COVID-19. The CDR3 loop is CANSQQPGQGLEKLFF. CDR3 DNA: TGTGCCAACAGCCAGCAACCGGGACAGGGGTTAGAAAAACTGTTTTTT.